This TCR beta chain was identified during a study of blood T cell repertoires in COVID-19. The ends lost 5 bases at V and 5 bases at J; junction bases unmatched: 10. The CDR3 consists of 16 residues. Germline CDR1 is SGHTA and CDR2 is FQGNSA. Produced via immunoSEQ multiplex PCR; TCRdb's table is partial and in-frame only. The sample lists some 140,000 clones, over 75% occurring once. The chain joins TRBV7-2 to TRBJ2-3, with 10 bases matching TRBD1. The source material was peripheral blood. The TCR comes from a man aged 55 to 70 with COVID-19, enrolled during active disease. This CDR3 reads CASSPGGTGVRDTQYF. The CDR3 DNA sequence: TGTGCCAGCAGCCCCGGCGGGACAGGGGTTCGAGATACGCAGTATTTT.